This T cell receptor beta chain was captured by sequencing in a study of blood T cell repertoires in COVID-19. Study-wide context: T cells, B-cell-depleted T cells, or PBMCs supplied cDNA or gDNA.

The protocol was immunoSEQ multiplex PCR, while the TCRdb copy is restricted to in-frame clones and leaves out a portion. The sample consists of 200,000 to 300,000 clones, roughly nine tenths of them appearing once. The V and J ends lost 6 bases and 4 bases respectively, with 12 bases between them. CDR3 length: 13 residues. Per the germline V gene, CDR1 is MNHEY and CDR2 is SVGAGI. The sequence came from a man aged 60-69 years who had recovered from COVID-19. The sequenced material came from peripheral blood. The chain joins TRBV6-5 to TRBJ1-1; D possibly corresponds to TRBD1 (6 bases). As DNA, the CDR3 is TGTGCCAGCAGCCTCAGGGGTCCCACTGAAGCTTTCTTT. The encoded protein is CASSLRGPTEAFF.